This T cell receptor beta chain was found in a study of T cell responses to AZD1222 COVID-19 vaccine. Sequencing used immunoSEQ multiplex PCR; TCRdb keeps in-frame clones, though not all of them. The data contain roughly 70,000 clones, 80% to 90% of them singletons. The germline V gene encodes CDR1 SGHTA and CDR2 FQGNSA. V was trimmed by 5 bases and J by 5 bases, leaving 12 bases between them. CDR3 length: 13 amino acids. Sequencing used peripheral blood, obtained on day 0 of AZD1222 vaccination. The chain employs TRBV7-2 and TRBJ2-5; D gene unclear. The clonotype was recovered from an adult in good health. This CDR3 is CASSTYAGETQYF. For the CDR3, the DNA is TGTGCCAGCAGCACCTACGCCGGGGAGACCCAGTACTTC.